Given below is one T cell receptor (beta chain) in context. This clone appeared a few times. The antigen this receptor binds is unknown. Nothing much larger sits one base from this clone, and base qualities are not available. The data were taken from a study of cytomegalovirus exposure and HLA in healthy donors (dated by TCRdb to the late 2010s). Background on the whole study: An earlier analysis of several hundred of the donors reported over 250 Gb of sequence data and some 110 million unique TCR beta sequences obtained from some 200 million T cells. Roughly 320 gigabases of sequencing data and about 92 million unique TCR sequences made up an early release that covered approximately 650 HLA-typed donors. Of the roughly 430 genotyped donors, roughly 85% fell in the genetic ancestry cluster associated with self-reported Caucasian donors. The study was designed to test whether signatures of past pathogen exposure could be identified by cataloging public T cell receptors. The study used immunosequencing to profile the T cell repertoires of hundreds of subjects and linked those repertoires to cytomegalovirus serostatus. Along with the roughly 610-subject first cohort, a separate validation cohort of over a hundred different subjects was used. To predict cytomegalovirus infection status, the study combined high-throughput TCR immunosequencing, statistical association of individual TCRs with disease status, and machine learning. A later analysis re-analyzed previously published TCR beta repertoires from roughly 630 donors and added high-resolution HLA genotyping to study TCR occurrence patterns. In the later analysis, no new phenotypic data were used to find candidate immune exposures; instead, reliance was placed on TCR beta sequences and their occurrence across donors. An earlier analysis of approximately 500 of the donors applied high-throughput TCR beta sequencing to assess whether each TCR beta V gene segment acted as functional or pseudogenic. Alongside the repertoire data, information on donor age, sex, ethnicity and CMV serostatus was compiled. A later genetic analysis used genome-wide SNP genotypes for about 60% of the roughly 670 donors, treating that subset as a discovery cohort. All discovery cohort repertoires had been generated on a single sequencing platform. Class I and class II HLA loci were covered by the typing at four-digit resolution. The number of donors typed differed by locus, with about 629-630 for A, B, C, DRB1 and DQB1, about 500 for DQA1, approximately 570 for DPA1, and approximately 470 for DPB1. Because of strong linkage in the cohort, 5 or 6 DR-DQ haplotypes were treated as single units for association and clustering. Among approximately 370 genotyped donors of the cohort, an average of about 240,000 unique TCR beta nucleotide sequences was sequenced per donor, of which roughly 17% were non-productive.

The full study reports these points: According to the authors, the approach could potentially be generalized to other disease states and immunological phenotypes. In a later analysis, 16,951 TCR beta sequences were associated with specific HLA alleles at a false discovery rate of 0.05. This cohort had only TCR beta chains sequenced, and the lack of alpha or paired-chain data limited which features could be detected. Because some donors lacked HLA typing at each locus, the association tests relied only on the typed subset. The only immune exposure information available for the cohort was CMV serostatus. When HLA alleles, especially DR and DQ, strongly co-occurred, TCR associations were difficult to assign to individual alleles. According to a later analysis, TCR association rates differed among HLA loci, with DRB1 alleles showing the most associated TCRs and HLA-C alleles showing the fewest. In a later analysis, HLA-associated TCR beta chains showed more clonal expansion and lower generation probabilities than non-associated chains that were equally common. Because counts were too low, roughly 16 rarely observed V segments, including chromosome 9 orphons, were excluded from the earlier analysis of some 590 of the donors. In vitro tests confirmed that three of the cytomegalovirus-associated TCR beta chains recognize cytomegalovirus antigens. Broadly in line with IMGT annotations, most TCR beta V segments showed up in productive rearrangements about 87% or about 30% of the time in an earlier analysis of 450 to 750 of the donors. A later genetic analysis reported fewer N-insertions in productive TCRs among donors in an Asian-associated ancestry cluster than the roughly 620-donor mean. Across donors, most TCR sequences were observed very rarely, whereas some public TCRs were present in many individuals. Linkage disequilibrium might explain the correlated functional status among segregating V segments, but an unknown experimental factor could not be ruled out. A total of fewer than 200 TCR beta chains were listed by the study as associated with cytomegalovirus. A further reported finding was that TCR beta sequences accurately predicted the HLA-A and HLA-B alleles for most subjects in the first cohort. Several of the top co-occurrence clusters appeared to be linked to parvovirus B19, influenza, CMV and Epstein-Barr virus, according to a later analysis. Sequencing depth was assumed to be roughly uniform across donors in the presence/absence analyses, though that assumption may not hold. The sequencing pipeline was judged likely to have produced a cluster of highly shared sequence variants as a technical artifact. The classifier was reported to diagnose cytomegalovirus status with high specificity and sensitivity in both the original cohort and the validation cohort. In a later genetic analysis, a missense DCLRE1C variant was associated with V-gene and J-gene trimming of TCR beta chains, and the association was replicated in an independent cohort. According to a later analysis, most CMV-associated TCR beta chains appeared to be HLA-restricted, and the HLA associations seemed to be driven largely by CMV exposure. Because the 87-base-pair reads could not distinguish some IMGT-functional V segments, including TRBV6-2 and TRBV6-3, those segments were excluded.

The cohort comprised several hundred healthy bone marrow donors. Cohort members were all nominally healthy when sampled, although unrecorded immune exposures were likely present. The donor tested CMV seropositive and was one of the 289 seropositive cohort members. Every donor gave a peripheral blood sample, and the peripheral blood mononuclear cells from that sample were used for TCR beta sequencing. Genomic DNA was extracted from the blood cell samples with the Qiagen DNeasy Blood Extraction Kit. Library prep was done by the immunoSEQ multiplex PCR assay. A mixture of 60 forward primers for TCR Vbeta segments and 13 reverse primers for TCR Jbeta segments was used in the multiplex PCR. The CDR3 region of rearranged TCR beta genes was amplified from genomic DNA with a multiplex PCR assay. The Illumina HiSeq System was used to sequence the amplified TCR beta libraries as 87-base-pair reads. Under the source paper's analysis protocol: A later analysis tallied around 80 million unique TCR beta chains across the 660 or so repertoires, and some 10 million of those chains were shared by two or more donors. Raw reads were error-corrected and collapsed into unique sequences with a nearest-neighbor algorithm that merged closely related sequences to remove PCR and sequencing errors. Alignment of CDR3 sequences to IMGT reference sequences was used to assign V, D and J gene segments. For a sequence to be retained, a match of at least six nucleotides to both a V gene segment and a J gene segment was required. Rearrangements were called productive when the CDR3 lacked stop codons and stayed in frame with V and J; all others were non-productive. CDR3 was defined by IMGT convention, running from the second conserved V-encoded cysteine to the conserved J-encoded phenylalanine. The earlier analysis of about 530 of the donors excluded any sequence lacking an unambiguous match to a single V gene segment. An earlier analysis of some 500 of the donors classified V segments as functional when productive rearrangements were above 56.7% and as segregating when the standard deviation between donors was above 5%. To diagnose cytomegalovirus status from the catalog of TCR beta chain sequences, a statistical classification framework was built. A later analysis assigned V and J genes by comparing TCR nucleotide sequences with IMGT/GENE-DB human TR gene sequences. A later analysis assigned CDR3 sequences and most-parsimonious VDJ recombination scenarios with the TCRdist pipeline. A later analysis defined each TCR beta chain by its CDR3 amino acid sequence plus V-gene family, and excluded reads lacking a unique V-gene family. As a way to deal with suspected cross-contamination and a sequencing artifact, a later analysis dropped 450 to 600 nucleotide sequences that were highly shared and had low generation probability. For each public chain, a later analysis derived a clonal expansion index from normalized ranks of inferred template counts within each repertoire. A later analysis computed generation probabilities with a VDJ recombination model fitted to out-of-frame rearrangements, and checked the results against IGoR. A later analysis scored TCR-TCR, TCR-HLA and TCR-CMV co-occurrence with hypergeometric tests, applying a repertoire-size bias correction to TCR pairs. A later analysis estimated false discovery rates by permuting HLA or CMV assignments 20 times. A later analysis grouped co-occurring TCRs with DBSCAN, adding TCRdist sequence similarity when clustering within HLA-allele-positive subsets. For co-occurrence clustering, repertoires with fewer than 30,000 or more than 120,000 public chains were excluded, along with roughly five repertoires with anomalous nucleotide sharing. Not all clones reach the TCRdb copy of this immuneACCESS table, which keeps in-frame sequences only. Checked studies attribute under half of the gap to unresolved V genes and leave the rest unexplained. V, J and clone size were drawn from that table, and D and trimming were deduced from the DNA. A total of some 110,000 clones appear in this sample, about 80% of them only once. The ten largest make up around 4.3% of the sample.

V and J are trimmed by 6 bases and 4 bases, and the gene matches miss 8 bases of the junction. Inclusive of the bounding cysteine and phenylalanine, the CDR3 is 14 residues long. Only the CDR3 portion is preserved as DNA: 42 bases, with reading frame beginning at the first base. From the germline V gene (reference sequence), CDR1 is MNHNY and CDR2 is SVGAGI. This receptor chain uses TRBV6-6 and TRBJ2-5; 7 bases in the middle match TRBD1. The sample consisted of PBMCs. The sequence derives from a man under 40 in good health and CMV-seropositive. The CDR3 loop reads CASRQKQGRETQYF. The nucleotide sequence reads as follows: TGTGCCAGCAGGCAGAAACAGGGGAGAGAGACCCAGTACTTC.